This T cell receptor (beta chain) emerged from a study of shared T cell receptors in the human thymus. Method: immunoSEQ multiplex PCR; TCRdb's copy keeps in-frame clones and lacks some. Of 600,000 to 900,000 clones in the sample, roughly 85% are singletons; the top ten hold more than 0.01%. The CDR3 runs to 13 residues. V was clipped by 6 bases and J by 2 bases; unmatched bases: 1. Germline CDR1 reads SGHRS; CDR2 reads YFSETQ. The same sample was also used in a study of human thymus T cells. That work states: Those donating were healthy Finnish infants in corrective surgery for congenital heart defects. The thymus was resected at corrective cardiac surgery. Both thymic and peripheral blood repertoires showed apparently biased V and J usage. Overlap was high between thymic repertoires from unrelated individuals, as reported in related research.

The V gene is TRBV5-1, the J gene TRBJ1-2; 10 bases match TRBD1. The clonotype originates from a girl in the first two years of life with a congenital heart defect. Sequencing used thymocytes. The CDR3 DNA reads as TGCGCCAGCACGACAGGGGGCAACTATGGCTACACCTTC. It codes for CASTTGGNYGYTF.